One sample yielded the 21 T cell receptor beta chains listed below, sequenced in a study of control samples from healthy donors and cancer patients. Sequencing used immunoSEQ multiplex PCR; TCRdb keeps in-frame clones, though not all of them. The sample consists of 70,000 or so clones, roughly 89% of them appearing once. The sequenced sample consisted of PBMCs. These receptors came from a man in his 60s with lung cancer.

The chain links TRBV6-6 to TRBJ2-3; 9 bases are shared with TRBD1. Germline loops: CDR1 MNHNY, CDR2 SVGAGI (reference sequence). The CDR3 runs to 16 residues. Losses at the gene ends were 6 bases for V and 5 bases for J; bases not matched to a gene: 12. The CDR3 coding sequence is TGTGCCAGCAGCTACATCACAGGGGGCACCCGAGATACGCAGTATTTT. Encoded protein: CASSYITGGTRDTQYF.

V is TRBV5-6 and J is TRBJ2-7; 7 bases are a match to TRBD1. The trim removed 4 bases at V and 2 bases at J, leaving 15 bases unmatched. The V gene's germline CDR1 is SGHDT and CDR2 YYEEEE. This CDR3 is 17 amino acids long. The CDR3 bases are TGTGCCAGCAGCAGCGGACAGGCTCCTTCTTTGCCCTACGAGCAGTACTTC. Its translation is CASSSGQAPSLPYEQYF.

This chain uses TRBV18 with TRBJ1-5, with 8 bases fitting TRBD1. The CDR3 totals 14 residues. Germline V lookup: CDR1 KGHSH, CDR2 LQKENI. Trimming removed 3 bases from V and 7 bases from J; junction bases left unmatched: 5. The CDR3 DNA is TGTGCCAGCTCACCGACAGGGGATACGCAGCCCCAGCATTTT. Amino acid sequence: CASSPTGDTQPQHF.

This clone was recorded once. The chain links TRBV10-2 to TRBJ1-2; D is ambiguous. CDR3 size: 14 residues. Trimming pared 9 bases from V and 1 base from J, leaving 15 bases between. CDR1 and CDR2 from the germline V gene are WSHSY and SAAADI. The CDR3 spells CASPIDRNNYGYTF. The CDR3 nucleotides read TGCGCCAGTCCAATCGACCGAAATAACTATGGCTACACCTTC.

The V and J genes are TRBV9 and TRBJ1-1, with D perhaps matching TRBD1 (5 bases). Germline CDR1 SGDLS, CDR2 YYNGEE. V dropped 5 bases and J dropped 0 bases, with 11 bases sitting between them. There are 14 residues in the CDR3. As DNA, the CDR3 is TGTGCCAGCAGAGCCGGGACTATGAACACTGAAGCTTTCTTT. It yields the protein CASRAGTMNTEAFF.

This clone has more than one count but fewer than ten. CDR3 sequence: CASSYSGGEAFF. CDR3 DNA sequence: TGTGCCAGCAGTTACTCGGGAGGGGAAGCTTTCTTT. This chain connects TRBV6-5 to TRBJ1-1; D is uncertain. Germline V lookup: CDR1 MNHEY, CDR2 SVGAGI. The CDR3 is 12 residues long. The ends were cut back, 0 bases at V and 8 bases at J, with 7 bases in the middle.

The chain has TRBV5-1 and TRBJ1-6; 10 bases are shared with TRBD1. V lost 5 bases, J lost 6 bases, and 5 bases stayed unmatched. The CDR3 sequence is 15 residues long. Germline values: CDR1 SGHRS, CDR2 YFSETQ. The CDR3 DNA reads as TGCGCCAGCAGGGACCGGACAGGGGGTAATTCACCCCTCCACTTT. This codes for CASRDRTGGNSPLHF.

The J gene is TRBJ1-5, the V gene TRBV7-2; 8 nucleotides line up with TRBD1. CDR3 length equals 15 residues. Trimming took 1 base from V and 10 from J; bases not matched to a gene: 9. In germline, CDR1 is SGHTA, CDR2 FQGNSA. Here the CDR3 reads CASSLGGQGAIPQHF. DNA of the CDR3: TGTGCCAGCAGCTTAGGGGGGCAGGGGGCGATTCCCCAGCATTTT.

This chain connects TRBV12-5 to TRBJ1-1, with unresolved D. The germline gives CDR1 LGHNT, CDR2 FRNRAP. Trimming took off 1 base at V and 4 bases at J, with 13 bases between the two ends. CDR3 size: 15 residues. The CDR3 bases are TGTGCTAGTGGTTTGGGGCACCCAGTAGGCACTGAAGCTTTCTTT. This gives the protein CASGLGHPVGTEAFF.

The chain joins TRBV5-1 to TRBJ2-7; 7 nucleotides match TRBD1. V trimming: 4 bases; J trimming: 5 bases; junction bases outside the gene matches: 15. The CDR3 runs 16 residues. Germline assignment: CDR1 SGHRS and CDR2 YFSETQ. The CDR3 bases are TGCGCCAGCAGCATGGGGCCGGGACAGCGGAAGGACGAGCAGTACTTC. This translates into CASSMGPGQRKDEQYF.

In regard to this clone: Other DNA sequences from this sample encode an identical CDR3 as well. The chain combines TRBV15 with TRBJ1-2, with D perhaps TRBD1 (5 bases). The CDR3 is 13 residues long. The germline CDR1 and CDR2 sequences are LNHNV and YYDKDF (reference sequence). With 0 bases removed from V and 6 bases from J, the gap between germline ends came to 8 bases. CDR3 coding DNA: TGTGCCACCAGCAGAGAAGAAGGGGATGGCTACACCTTC. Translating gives CATSREEGDGYTF.

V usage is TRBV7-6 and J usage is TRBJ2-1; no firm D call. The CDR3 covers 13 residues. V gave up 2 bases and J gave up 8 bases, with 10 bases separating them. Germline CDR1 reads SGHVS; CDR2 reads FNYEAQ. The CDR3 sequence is CASSLNPGDEQFF. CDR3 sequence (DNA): TGTGCCAGCAGCTTAAACCCCGGCGATGAGCAGTTCTTC. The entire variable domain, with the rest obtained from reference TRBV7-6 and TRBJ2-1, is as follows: GAGVSQSPRYKVTKRGQDVALRCDPISGHVSLYWYRQALGQGPEFLTYFNYEAQQDKSGLPNDRFSAERPEGSISTLTIQRTEQRDSAMYRCASSLNPGDEQFFGPGTRLTVL.

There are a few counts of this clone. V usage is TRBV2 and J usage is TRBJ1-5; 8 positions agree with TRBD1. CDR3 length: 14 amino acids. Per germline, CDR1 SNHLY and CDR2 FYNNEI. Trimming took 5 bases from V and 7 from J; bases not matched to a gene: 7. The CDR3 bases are TGTGCCAGCAGTTCTGACAGGGGAAGCCAGCCCCAGCATTTT. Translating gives CASSSDRGSQPQHF.

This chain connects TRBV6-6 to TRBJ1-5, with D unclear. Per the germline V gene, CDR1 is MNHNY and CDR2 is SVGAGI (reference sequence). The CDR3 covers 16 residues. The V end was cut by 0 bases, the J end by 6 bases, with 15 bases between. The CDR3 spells CASSYSGMFTVQPQHF. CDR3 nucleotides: TGTGCCAGCAGTTACTCCGGAATGTTTACGGTTCAGCCCCAGCATTTT.

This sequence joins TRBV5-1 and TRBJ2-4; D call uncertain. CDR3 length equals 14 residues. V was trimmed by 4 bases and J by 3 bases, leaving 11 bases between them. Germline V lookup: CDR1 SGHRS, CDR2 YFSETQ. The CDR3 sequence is CASSEATLKNIQYF. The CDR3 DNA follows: TGCGCCAGCAGCGAGGCCACACTCAAAAACATTCAGTACTTC.

The CDR3 here is CASSQEWGRLGEAFF. The CDR3 bases are TGTGCCAGCAGCCAAGAATGGGGAAGACTCGGCGAAGCTTTCTTT. The chain links TRBV3-1 (or the pseudogene TRBV3-2) to TRBJ1-1; no definite D call. The germline V gene encodes CDR1 LGHDT and CDR2 YNNKEL (reference sequence). V shed 0 bases and J shed 8 bases, with 16 bases lying between them. CDR3 length: 15 amino acids.

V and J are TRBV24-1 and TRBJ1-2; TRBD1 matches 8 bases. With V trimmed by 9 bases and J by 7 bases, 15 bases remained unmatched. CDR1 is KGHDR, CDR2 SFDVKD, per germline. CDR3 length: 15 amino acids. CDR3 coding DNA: TGTGCCACCGCCGGGACAGGAGGGGATGAGGGTGGCTACACCTTC. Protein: CATAGTGGDEGGYTF.

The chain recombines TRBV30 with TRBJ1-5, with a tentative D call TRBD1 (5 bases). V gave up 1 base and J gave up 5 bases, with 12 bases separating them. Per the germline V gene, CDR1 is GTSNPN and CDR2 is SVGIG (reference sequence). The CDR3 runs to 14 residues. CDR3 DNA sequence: TGTGCCTGGAGTGCTGACAGCGCTTATCAGCCCCAGCATTTT. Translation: CAWSADSAYQPQHF.

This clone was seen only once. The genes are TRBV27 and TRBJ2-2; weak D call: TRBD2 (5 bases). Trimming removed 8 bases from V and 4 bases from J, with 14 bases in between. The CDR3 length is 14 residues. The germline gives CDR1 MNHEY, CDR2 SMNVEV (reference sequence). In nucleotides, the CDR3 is TGTGCCAGCGGGAGATCTCGAAGCACCGGGGAGCTGTTTTTT. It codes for CASGRSRSTGELFF.

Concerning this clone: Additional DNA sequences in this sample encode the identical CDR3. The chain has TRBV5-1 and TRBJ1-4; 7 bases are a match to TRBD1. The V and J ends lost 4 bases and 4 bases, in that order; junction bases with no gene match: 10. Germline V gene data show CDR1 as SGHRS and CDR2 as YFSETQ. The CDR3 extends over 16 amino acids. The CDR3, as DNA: TGCGCCAGCAGCGGGACGACAGGGCGGGGTAATGAAAAACTGTTTTTT. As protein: CASSGTTGRGNEKLFF.

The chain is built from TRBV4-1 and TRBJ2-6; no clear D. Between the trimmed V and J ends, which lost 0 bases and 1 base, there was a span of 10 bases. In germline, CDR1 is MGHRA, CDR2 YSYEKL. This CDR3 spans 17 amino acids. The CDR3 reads CASSQDLEGSGANVLTF. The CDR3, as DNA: TGCGCCAGCAGCCAAGATCTAGAAGGGTCTGGGGCCAACGTCCTGACTTTC.